The clone carrying this T cell receptor beta chain was seen more than once but under ten times. This specimen belongs to a study of graft-versus-host responses after intestinal transplantation. Study-level information: Transplants were multivisceral, liver-intestinal, or isolated intestinal. The study, taken as a whole, reports: Early declines in HvG clones that occurred post-transplant were associated with peak circulating GvH clone levels.

Germline values: CDR1 SQVTM, CDR2 ANQGSEA. Trimming left V 7 bases short and J 2 bases short, with 15 bases between. This CDR3 has 13 residues. Stimulators, around 200,000 irradiated and violet-dye-labeled cells, were plated with around 200,000 CFSE-labeled responder cells. A sort after the reaction isolated proliferating CFSE-low CD3+CD4+ and CD3+CD8+ responders. Method: immunoSEQ multiplex PCR; TCRdb's copy keeps in-frame clones and lacks some. Of more than 9,500 clones in the sample, 35% were seen once. Source: alloreactive CD8+ T cells from a mixed lymphocyte reaction culture, taken before intestinal transplant. Subset: CFSE-low proliferating T cells sorted from roughly six-day pre-transplant mixed lymphocyte reaction (GvH or HvG direction). The receptor comes from a human patient who received an intestinal transplant. V and J are TRBV29-1 and TRBJ2-7; possible D gene TRBD2, 6 bases. The CDR3 DNA is TGCAGCGGGATGGACTACCGAACCTACGAGCAGTACTTC. Protein: CSGMDYRTYEQYF.